Each of the 18 T cell receptor beta chains below was sequenced from the same sample in a study of blood T cell repertoires in COVID-19. The method was immunoSEQ multiplex PCR; TCRdb's version includes in-frame clones alone and lacks a portion of them. In the table there are some 300,000 clones, around four fifths of which are singletons. The sequenced sample was peripheral blood. Receptors originate from a woman in her fifties or sixties with active or convalescent COVID-19.

This rearrangement joins TRBV6-5 to TRBJ2-2; TRBD1 agrees at 9 bases. The V segment lost 7 bases and the J segment 6 bases; nucleotides outside the gene matches: 9. There are 15 residues in the CDR3. The germline CDR1 and CDR2 sequences are MNHEY and SVGAGI. The CDR3 loop reads CASTGQGSRAGELFF. The CDR3 coding sequence is TGTGCCAGCACGGGACAGGGATCGAGGGCCGGGGAGCTGTTTTTT.

The chain carries TRBV19 and TRBJ2-1; 8 nucleotides line up with TRBD2. The CDR3 spans 16 residues. CDR1 is LNHDA, CDR2 SQIVND, per germline (reference sequence). The V segment lost 6 bases and the J segment 4 bases; nucleotides outside the gene matches: 11. The CDR3 region has the DNA TGTGCCAGTAGGCAACCGGGAGGGCCTAGGTACAATGAGCAGTTCTTC. Encoded protein: CASRQPGGPRYNEQFF.

The CDR3 DNA sequence: TGTGCCAGCATAATTAATTCGGGGGGATCCTATGGCTACACCTTC. Translating it yields CASIINSGGSYGYTF. The chain has TRBV28 and TRBJ1-2; D may be TRBD1 (5 bases). From germline, CDR1 is MDHEN and CDR2 SYDVKM. The CDR3 runs 15 residues. Trimming cost V 7 bases and J 4 bases, with 19 bases left between them.

The V and J genes are TRBV21-1 and TRBJ2-5; TRBD2 reflects the table's D call only, with no check against the DNA. TRBV21-1 is a pseudogene segment. The CDR3 loop spans 20 amino acids. The CDR3: CASSKVGRTSGSPYQETQYF. The CDR3, as DNA: TGTGCCAGCAGCAAAGTCGGGAGGACTAGCGGGAGCCCATACCAAGAGACCCAGTACTTC.

This clone came up once. One end of the junction fails to match germline, which may point to a read error. The V and J genes are TRBV20-1 and TRBJ2-3; D is possibly TRBD2 (6 bases). This CDR3 has 11 amino acids. Germline V CDR1 and CDR2: DFQATT, SNEGSKA (reference sequence). The CDR3 DNA is TGTGGGGCGGGATTCACAGATACGCAGTATTTT. Protein: CGAGFTDTQYF.

This clone has just one count. The chain links TRBV5-1 to TRBJ2-1; perhaps TRBD2 as D (5 bases). Germline V gene data show CDR1 as SGHRS and CDR2 as YFSETQ. Between the trimmed V and J ends, which lost 6 bases and 7 bases, there was a span of 20 bases. The CDR3 extends over 15 amino acids. The CDR3, as DNA: TGCGCCAGCACCTTTACTAGTTCCGGGGTGAATGAGCAGTTCTTC. Translated, it gives CASTFTSSGVNEQFF. The full variable domain, in which reference TRBV5-1 and TRBJ2-1 provide the parts outside the CDR3, is KAGVTQTPRYLIKTRGQQVTLSCSPISGHRSVSWYQQTPGQGLQFLFEYFSETQRNKGNFPGRFSGRQFSNSRSEMNVSTLELGDSALYLCASTFTSSGVNEQFFGPGTRLTVL.

DNA of the CDR3: TGTGCCAGCAGTTACGGGCAGGGCAATGGCTACACCTTC. Protein: CASSYGQGNGYTF. The chain recombines TRBV6-5 with TRBJ1-2; D may be TRBD1 (5 bases). The V end lost 2 bases, the J end lost 6 bases, and 10 bases lay between the germline ends. The CDR3 sequence is 13 residues long. The germline CDR1 and CDR2 sequences are MNHEY and SVGAGI.

The chain couples TRBV27 to TRBJ2-3, with D possibly matching TRBD2 (5 bases). CDR1 and CDR2 (germline): MNHEY, SMNVEV (reference sequence). This CDR3 region has 18 residues. V lost 1 base and J 1 base, leaving 18 bases between the germline ends. Written as DNA, the CDR3 is TGTGCCAGCAGTTTATTGGTCCCCCCCCGGGATGGCACAGATACGCAGTATTTT. Encoded protein: CASSLLVPPRDGTDTQYF.

V is TRBV27 and J is TRBJ2-7, with 11 nucleotides matching TRBD2. V lost 9 bases to trimming and J lost 7 bases; unmatched junction nucleotides: 20. The CDR3 is 17 residues long. The germline CDR1 and CDR2 sequences are MNHEY and SMNVEV (reference sequence). The CDR3 sequence is CASSASTGTSGPSEQYF. CDR3 nucleotide sequence: TGTGCCAGTTCAGCGTCGACCGGGACTAGCGGCCCTAGTGAGCAGTACTTC.

The V call is TRBV9, the J call TRBJ2-3, with D tentatively TRBD2 (6 bases). CDR1 is SGDLS, CDR2 YYNGEE, per germline. Trimming cost V 4 bases and J 2 bases, with 14 bases left between them. The CDR3 is 15 residues long. In nucleotides, the CDR3 is TGTGCCAGCAGCTCCGTGGGACTGATCACAGATACGCAGTATTTT. This sequence encodes CASSSVGLITDTQYF.

This clone occurred once. The chain has TRBV6-6 and TRBJ1-2; tentatively, D is TRBD1 (6 bases). CDR1 and CDR2 (germline): MNHNY, SVGAGI (reference sequence). The CDR3 covers 13 residues. Trimming took 5 bases from V and 6 from J, leaving 13 bases between them. This CDR3 is CASSPQGLDGYTF. The CDR3 DNA reads as TGTGCCAGCAGTCCGCAGGGGCTGGATGGCTACACCTTC.

The V and J genes are TRBV3-1 (or the pseudogene TRBV3-2) and TRBJ1-5, with 7 bases matching TRBD1. After removal of 1 base from V and 2 bases from J, the junction contained 5 bases not matched to a gene. The CDR3 is 16 residues long. From germline, CDR1 is LGHDT and CDR2 YNNKEL (reference sequence). The CDR3 nucleotides read TGTGCCAGCAGCCAAGGACAGGGATCGGGCAATCAGCCCCAGCATTTT. Amino acids: CASSQGQGSGNQPQHF.

The CDR3 region has the DNA TGTGCCACCAGTGTAGGGGTCTCGACTAGCGGGTCCTACAATGAGCAGTTCTTC. It encodes CATSVGVSTSGSYNEQFF. V gene TRBV24-1 combines with J gene TRBJ2-1; TRBD2 matches 10 bases. The CDR3 sequence is 18 residues long. Per germline, CDR1 KGHDR and CDR2 SFDVKD. With V trimmed by 5 bases and J by 1 base, 10 bases remained unmatched.

V usage is TRBV5-5 and J usage is TRBJ2-3, with a weak D call TRBD2 (6 bases). The CDR3 consists of 14 residues. Germline loops: CDR1 SGHKS, CDR2 YYEKEE (reference sequence). V was trimmed by 4 bases and J by 6 bases, leaving 15 bases between them. CDR3 loop: CASSAGVAADTQYF. DNA of the CDR3: TGTGCCAGCAGCGCCGGGGTAGCGGCCGATACGCAGTATTTT. The variable domain in full, with the rest retrieved from reference TRBV5-5 and TRBJ2-3, is DAGVTQSPTHLIKTRGQQVTLRCSPISGHKSVSWYQQVLGQGPQFIFQYYEKEERGRGNFPDRFSARQFPNYSSELNVNALLLGDSALYLCASSAGVAADTQYFGPGTRLTVL.

The CDR3 here is CASSQGSPAGEQETQYF. As DNA, the CDR3 is TGTGCCAGCAGCCAAGGTAGCCCAGCGGGGGAGCAAGAGACCCAGTACTTC. This chain joins TRBV4-2 and TRBJ2-5; 8 bases are a match to TRBD2. CDR1 is LGHNA, CDR2 YNFKEQ, per germline. Trimming at V came to 1 base and at J to 2 bases, leaving 9 bases not matched to a gene. The CDR3 runs 17 residues.

The chain recombines TRBV6-5 with TRBJ2-7, with D uncertain. The CDR3 runs to 15 residues. V was trimmed by 0 bases and J by 1 base, leaving 10 bases between them. The germline CDR1 and CDR2 sequences are MNHEY and SVGAGI. The DNA of the CDR3 is TGTGCCAGCAGTTACTCTCGGTCCACTTCCTACGAGCAGTACTTC. This gives the protein CASSYSRSTSYEQYF.

The chain carries TRBV6-6 and TRBJ2-7, with D perhaps matching TRBD2 (6 bases). Germline-derived CDR1 and CDR2 are MNHNY and SVGAGI (reference sequence). The V end was cut by 7 bases, the J end by 2 bases, with 15 bases between. The CDR3 runs to 14 residues. CDR3 bases: TGTGCCAGCACCCGAGCGGGCCGTACCTACGAGCAGTACTTC. Translated, it gives CASTRAGRTYEQYF.

The chain combines TRBV12-3 or TRBV12-4 with TRBJ1-6, with 9 bases identical to TRBD1. Unmatched junction bases numbered 2, after V lost 6 bases and J lost 11 bases. There are 12 residues in the CDR3. The CDR3 region has the DNA TGTGCCAGCAGCCGGACAGGGGCACCCCTCCACTTT. Residues: CASSRTGAPLHF.